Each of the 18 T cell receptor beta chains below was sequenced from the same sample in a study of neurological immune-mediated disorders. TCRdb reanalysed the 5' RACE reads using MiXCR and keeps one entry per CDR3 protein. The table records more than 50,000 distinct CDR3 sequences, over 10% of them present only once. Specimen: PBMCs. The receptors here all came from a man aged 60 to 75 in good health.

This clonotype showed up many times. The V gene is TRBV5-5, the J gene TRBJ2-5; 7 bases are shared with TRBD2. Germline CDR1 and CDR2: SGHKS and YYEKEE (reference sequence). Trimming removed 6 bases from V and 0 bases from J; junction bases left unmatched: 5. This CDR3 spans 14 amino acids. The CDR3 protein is CASIPLADQETQYF. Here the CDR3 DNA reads TGTGCCAGCATCCCTCTAGCGGACCAAGAGACCCAGTACTTC.

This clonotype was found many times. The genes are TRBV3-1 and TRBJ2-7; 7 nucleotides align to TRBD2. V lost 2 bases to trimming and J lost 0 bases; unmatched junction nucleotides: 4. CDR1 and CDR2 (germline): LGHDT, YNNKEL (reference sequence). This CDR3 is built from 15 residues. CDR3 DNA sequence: TGTGCCAGCAGCCAATCAGCGGGGTACTCCTACGAGCAGTACTTC. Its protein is CASSQSAGYSYEQYF.

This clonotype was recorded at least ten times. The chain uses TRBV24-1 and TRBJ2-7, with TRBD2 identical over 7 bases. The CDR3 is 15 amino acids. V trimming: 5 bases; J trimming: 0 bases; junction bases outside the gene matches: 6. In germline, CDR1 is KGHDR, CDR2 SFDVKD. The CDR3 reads CATSGSGTASYEQYF. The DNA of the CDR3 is TGTGCCACCAGTGGCAGCGGGACGGCCTCCTACGAGCAGTACTTC.

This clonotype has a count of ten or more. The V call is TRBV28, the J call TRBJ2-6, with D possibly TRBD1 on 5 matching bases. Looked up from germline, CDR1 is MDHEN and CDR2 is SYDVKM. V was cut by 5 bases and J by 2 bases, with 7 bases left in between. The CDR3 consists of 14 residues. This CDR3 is CASSDSTGANVLTF. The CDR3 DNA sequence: TGTGCCAGCAGTGACAGTACTGGGGCCAACGTCCTGACTTTC. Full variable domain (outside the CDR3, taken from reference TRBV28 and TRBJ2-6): DVKVTQSSRYLVKRTGEKVFLECVQDMDHENMFWYRQDPGLGLRLIYFSYDVKMKEKGDIPEGYSVSREKKERFSLILESASTNQTSMYLCASSDSTGANVLTFGAGSRLTVL.

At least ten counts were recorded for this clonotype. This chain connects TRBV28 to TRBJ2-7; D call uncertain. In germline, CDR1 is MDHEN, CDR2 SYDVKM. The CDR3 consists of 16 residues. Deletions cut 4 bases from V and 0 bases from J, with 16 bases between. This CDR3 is CASSSSTSQSSYEQYF. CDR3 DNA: TGTGCCAGCAGTTCCTCAACCTCCCAGAGCTCCTACGAGCAGTACTTC.

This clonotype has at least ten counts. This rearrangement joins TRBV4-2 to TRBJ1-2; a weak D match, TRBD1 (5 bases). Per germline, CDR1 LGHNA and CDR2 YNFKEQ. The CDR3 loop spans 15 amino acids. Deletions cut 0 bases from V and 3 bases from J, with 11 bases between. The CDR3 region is CASSQDRGGDYGYTF. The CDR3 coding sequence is TGTGCCAGCAGCCAAGATCGGGGCGGGGACTATGGCTACACCTTC.

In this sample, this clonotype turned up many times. The CDR3 nucleotides are TGTGCCAGTGCGAGGGACTTGAACACTGAAGCTTTCTTT. It is translated as CASARDLNTEAFF. The genes are TRBV6-2 or TRBV6-3 and TRBJ1-1, with a tentative D call TRBD1 (5 bases). V was cut by 9 bases and J by 0 bases, with 11 bases left in between. Germline V gene sequence: CDR1 MNHEY, CDR2 SVGEGT. The CDR3 has 13 amino acids.

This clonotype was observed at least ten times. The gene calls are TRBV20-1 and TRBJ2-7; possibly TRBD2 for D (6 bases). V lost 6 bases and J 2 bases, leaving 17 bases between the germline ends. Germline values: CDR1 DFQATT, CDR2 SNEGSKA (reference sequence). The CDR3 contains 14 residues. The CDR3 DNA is TGCAGTGCCCCCGGGACTCAGACGACCTACGAGCAGTACTTC. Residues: CSAPGTQTTYEQYF.

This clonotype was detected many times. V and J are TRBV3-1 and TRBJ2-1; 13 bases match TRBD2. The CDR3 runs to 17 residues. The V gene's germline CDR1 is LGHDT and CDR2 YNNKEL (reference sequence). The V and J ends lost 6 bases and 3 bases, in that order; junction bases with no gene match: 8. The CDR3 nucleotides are TGTGCCAGCAGGCGGACTAGCGGGGGAGGGGTCTACAATGAGCAGTTCTTC. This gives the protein CASRRTSGGGVYNEQFF.

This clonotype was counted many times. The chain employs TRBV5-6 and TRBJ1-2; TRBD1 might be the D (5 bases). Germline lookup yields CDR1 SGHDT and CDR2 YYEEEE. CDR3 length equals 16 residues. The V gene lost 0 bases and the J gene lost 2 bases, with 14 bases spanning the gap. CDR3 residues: CASSLEGRTSNYGYTF. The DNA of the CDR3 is TGTGCCAGCAGCTTGGAGGGACGGACGAGCAACTATGGCTACACCTTC. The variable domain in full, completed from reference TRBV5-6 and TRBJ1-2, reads DAGVTQSPTHLIKTRGQQVTLRCSPKSGHDTVSWYQQALGQGPQFIFQYYEEEERQRGNFPDRFSGHQFPNYSSELNVNALLLGDSALYLCASSLEGRTSNYGYTFGSGTRLTVV.

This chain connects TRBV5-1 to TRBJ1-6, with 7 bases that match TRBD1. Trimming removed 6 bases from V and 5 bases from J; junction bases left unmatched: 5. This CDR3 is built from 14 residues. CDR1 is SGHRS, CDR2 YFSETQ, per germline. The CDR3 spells CASNTGTDNSPLHF. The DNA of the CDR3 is TGCGCCAGCAACACCGGGACAGATAATTCACCCCTCCACTTT.

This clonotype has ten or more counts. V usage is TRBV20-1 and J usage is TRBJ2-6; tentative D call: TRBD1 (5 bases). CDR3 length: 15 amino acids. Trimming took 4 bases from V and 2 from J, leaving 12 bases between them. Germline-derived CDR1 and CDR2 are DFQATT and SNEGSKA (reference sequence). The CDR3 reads CSATAQGAGANVLTF. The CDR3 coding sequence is TGCAGTGCTACAGCGCAGGGCGCTGGGGCCAACGTCCTGACTTTC.

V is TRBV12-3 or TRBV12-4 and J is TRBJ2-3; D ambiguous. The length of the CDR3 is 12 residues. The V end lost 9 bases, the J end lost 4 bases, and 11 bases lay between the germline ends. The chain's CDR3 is CARGFMSDTQYF. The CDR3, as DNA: TGTGCCAGAGGTTTTATGTCAGATACGCAGTATTTT.

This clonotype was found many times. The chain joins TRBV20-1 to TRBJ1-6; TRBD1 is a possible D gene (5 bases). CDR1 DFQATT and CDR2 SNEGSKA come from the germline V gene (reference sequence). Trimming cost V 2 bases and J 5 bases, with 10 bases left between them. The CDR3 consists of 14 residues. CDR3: CSARQGFNNSPLHF. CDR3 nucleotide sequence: TGCAGTGCTAGACAGGGCTTCAATAATTCACCCCTCCACTTT.

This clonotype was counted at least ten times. In DNA form, the CDR3 reads TGCGCCAGCAGCTTTGGGGGCGATGCTATTGGCTACACCTTC. Residues: CASSFGGDAIGYTF. The rearrangement uses TRBV5-1 and TRBJ1-2, with D possibly matching TRBD1 (6 bases). This CDR3 spans 14 amino acids. The ends were cut back, 2 bases at V and 7 bases at J, with 15 bases in the middle. Germline V gene lookup returns CDR1 SGHRS and CDR2 YFSETQ.

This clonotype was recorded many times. CDR3: CASSRDSNFQETQYF. CDR3 bases: TGTGCCAGCAGCCGGGACAGCAATTTCCAAGAGACCCAGTACTTC. The V call is TRBV5-6, the J call TRBJ2-5, with TRBD1 matching over 7 bases. The V segment lost 4 bases and the J segment 1 base; nucleotides outside the gene matches: 7. The CDR3 covers 15 residues. The V gene's germline CDR1 is SGHDT and CDR2 YYEEEE.

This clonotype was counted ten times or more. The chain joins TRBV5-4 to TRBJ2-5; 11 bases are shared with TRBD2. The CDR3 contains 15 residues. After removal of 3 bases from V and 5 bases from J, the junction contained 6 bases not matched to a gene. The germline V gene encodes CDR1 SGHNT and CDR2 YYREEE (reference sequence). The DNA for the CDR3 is TGTGCCAGCAGCTCGGGACCTAGCGGGAGGGAGACCCAGTACTTC. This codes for CASSSGPSGRETQYF.

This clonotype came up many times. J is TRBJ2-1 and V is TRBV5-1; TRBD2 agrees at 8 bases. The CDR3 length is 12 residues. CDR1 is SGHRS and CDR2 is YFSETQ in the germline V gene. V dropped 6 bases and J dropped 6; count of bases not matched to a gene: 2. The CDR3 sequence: CASTGGVNEQFF. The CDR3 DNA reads TGCGCCAGCACGGGGGGGGTCAATGAGCAGTTCTTC.